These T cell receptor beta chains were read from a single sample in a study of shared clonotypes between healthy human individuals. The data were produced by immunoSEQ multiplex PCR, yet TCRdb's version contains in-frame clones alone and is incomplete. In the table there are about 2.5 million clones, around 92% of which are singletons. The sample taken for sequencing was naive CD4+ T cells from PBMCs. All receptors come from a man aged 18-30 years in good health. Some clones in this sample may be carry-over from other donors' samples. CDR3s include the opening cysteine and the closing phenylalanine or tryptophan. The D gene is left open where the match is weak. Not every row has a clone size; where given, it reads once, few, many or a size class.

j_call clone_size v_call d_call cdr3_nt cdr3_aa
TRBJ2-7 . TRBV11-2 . TGTGCCAGCAGCTTAGGGGTCGAGCAGTACTTC CASSLGVEQYF
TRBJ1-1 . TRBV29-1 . TGCAGCGTTGGGGGCGCGAACACTGAAGCTTTCTTT CSVGGANTEAFF
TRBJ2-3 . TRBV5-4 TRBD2 TGTGCCAGCAGCTTGTGGGAGGGAACAGATACGCAGTATTTT CASSLWEGTDTQYF
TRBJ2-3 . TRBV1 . TGCACCAGCGCCCTCGACAGGGAACGCACAGATACGCAGTATTTT CTSALDRERTDTQYF
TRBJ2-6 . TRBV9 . TGTGCCAGCAGCGAGGTGGGGTCCTCTGGGGCCAACGTCCTGACTTTC CASSEVGSSGANVLTF
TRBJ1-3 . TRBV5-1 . TGCGCCAGCAGATCCAACGGCGACACCATATATTTT CASRSNGDTIYF
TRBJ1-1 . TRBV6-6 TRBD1 TGTGCCAGCAGAAAGACAGGGCCGAACACTGAAGCTTTCTTT CASRKTGPNTEAFF
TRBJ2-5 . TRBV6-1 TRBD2 TGTGCCAGCCGCGGACTAGCGGTGAGGCAAGAGACCCAGTACTTC CASRGLAVRQETQYF
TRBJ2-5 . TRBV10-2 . TGCGCCAGGCGGAAGGCCGACCAAGAGACCCAGTACTTC CARRKADQETQYF
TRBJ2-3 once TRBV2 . TGTGCCAGCAGTTTATATGGGGATACGCAGTATTTT CASSLYGDTQYF
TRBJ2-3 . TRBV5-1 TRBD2 TGCGCCAGCAGCTTGGCCCCCGCGGGAGGGACAGATACGCAGTATTTT CASSLAPAGGTDTQYF
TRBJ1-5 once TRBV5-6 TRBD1 TGTGCCAGCAGCTTGGGACAGGGAATCAGGCAGCCCCAGCATTTT CASSLGQGIRQPQHF
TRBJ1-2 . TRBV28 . TGTGCCATTTCGAGGGGATCCTATGGCTACACCTTC CAISRGSYGYTF
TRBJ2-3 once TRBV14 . TGTGCCAGCAGCCGGGACGGTAGCACAGATACGCAGTATTTT CASSRDGSTDTQYF
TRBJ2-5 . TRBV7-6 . TGTGCCAGCAGCGCCATCCCTGTTGGGGGGCCAGAGACCCAGTACTTC CASSAIPVGGPETQYF